A selection of T cell receptor beta chains follows, all from one sample in a study of T cells in localized non-small cell lung cancer. Sequenced by immunoSEQ multiplex PCR; TCRdb stores in-frame clones only, minus some. The sample has about 1,300 clones; around 40% are singletons. This sample comprised lung tumor tissue, obtained before any cancer treatment. The receptors originated from a woman aged 35 to 69 with stage II squamous cell lung carcinoma. Both conserved end residues are part of each CDR3. The order of the fields is CDR3 protein, CDR3 DNA, J gene, D gene, V gene, clone size. A D gene is named only where the DNA matches it firmly. For some rows the clone size is stated as once, few or many, or as a class when expanded; others skip it.

CDR3: CASSLSGSTDMQYF; DNA: TGTGCCAGCAGCTTATCCGGGAGCACAGATATGCAGTATTTT; J: TRBJ2-3; D: NA; V: TRBV11-3; size: few
CDR3: CASRRQGARAETQYF; DNA: TGTGCCAGCAGGCGTCAGGGGGCTAGGGCAGAGACCCAGTACTTC; J: TRBJ2-5; D: TRBD1; V: TRBV28; size: large
CDR3: CASSRTGTGRRGPGELFF; DNA: TGTGCCAGCTCCCGGACCGGGACAGGACGAAGGGGCCCCGGGGAGCTGTTTTTT; J: TRBJ2-2; D: TRBD1; V: TRBV18; size: NA
CDR3: CSGAFWGTEAFF; DNA: TGCAGCGGTGCTTTTTGGGGCACTGAAGCTTTCTTT; J: TRBJ1-1; D: NA; V: TRBV29-1; size: NA
CDR3: CASSPITSGRIDEQYF; DNA: TGTGCCAGCAGCCCTATAACTAGCGGGAGAATCGACGAGCAGTACTTC; J: TRBJ2-7; D: TRBD2; V: TRBV11-3; size: few
CDR3: CASSEIEVGSYEQYF; DNA: TGTGCCAGCAGCGAGATTGAGGTGGGCTCCTACGAGCAGTACTTC; J: TRBJ2-7; D: NA; V: TRBV11-3; size: NA
CDR3: CASSPPGLSGTIYF; DNA: TGTGCCAGCTCACCACCGGGTCTTTCCGGCACCATATATTTT; J: TRBJ1-3; D: NA; V: TRBV18; size: NA
CDR3: CASSEDSSYNEQFF; DNA: TGTGCCAGCAGTGAGGACAGCTCCTACAATGAGCAGTTCTTC; J: TRBJ2-1; D: NA; V: TRBV6-8; size: once
CDR3: CASSPGRGPGNTIYF; DNA: TGTGCCAGCTCACCTGGTAGGGGGCCTGGAAACACCATATATTTT; J: TRBJ1-3; D: TRBD1; V: TRBV18; size: NA
CDR3: CASSPLQVETQYF; DNA: TGTGCCAGCTCACCACTTCAGGTAGAGACCCAGTACTTC; J: TRBJ2-5; D: NA; V: TRBV18; size: NA
CDR3: CASSYRLGTSGQETQYF; DNA: TGTGCCAGCAGTTACCGCCTCGGGACTAGCGGACAAGAGACCCAGTACTTC; J: TRBJ2-5; D: TRBD2; V: TRBV6-8; size: NA
CDR3: CASSRSWGETQYF; DNA: TGTGCCAGCAGTCGGTCATGGGGAGAGACCCAGTACTTC; J: TRBJ2-5; D: NA; V: TRBV6-8; size: few
CDR3: CASRFPSSGRKQSEQYF; DNA: TGTGCAAGTCGCTTTCCGTCCAGCGGGAGGAAACAATCAGAGCAGTACTTC; J: TRBJ2-7; D: NA; V: TRBV12-2; size: few
CDR3: CAWSGLGELFF; DNA: TGTGCCTGGAGTGGGCTAGGGGAGCTGTTTTTT; J: TRBJ2-2; D: NA; V: TRBV30; size: NA
CDR3: CASSGSQATNEKLFF; DNA: TGTGCCAGCTCCGGCTCCCAGGCAACTAATGAAAAACTGTTTTTT; J: TRBJ1-4; D: NA; V: TRBV18; size: few
CDR3: CASSPAGLDNEQFF; DNA: TGTGCCAGCAGCCCCGCCGGACTAGACAATGAGCAGTTCTTC; J: TRBJ2-1; D: TRBD2; V: TRBV9; size: NA
CDR3: CASSQAGGNQPQHF; DNA: TGCGCCAGCAGCCAAGCTGGTGGGAATCAGCCCCAGCATTTT; J: TRBJ1-5; D: NA; V: TRBV1; size: NA
CDR3: CASSHIKAGELFF; DNA: TGTGCCAGCTCCCACATTAAGGCCGGGGAGCTGTTTTTT; J: TRBJ2-2; D: NA; V: TRBV18; size: NA
CDR3: CASSPQHPQETQYF; DNA: TGTGCCAGCTCACCCCAACACCCTCAAGAGACCCAGTACTTC; J: TRBJ2-5; D: NA; V: TRBV18; size: few
CDR3: CASSFRGGTVSFSDTQYF; DNA: TGTGCCAGCAGCTTTCGGGGGGGGACAGTGTCATTTTCAGATACGCAGTATTTT; J: TRBJ2-3; D: NA; V: TRBV7-2; size: NA
CDR3: CASSTSGNTIYF; DNA: TGTGCCAGCAGCACCTCTGGAAACACCATATATTTT; J: TRBJ1-3; D: NA; V: TRBV28; size: NA
CDR3: CAWSVGQFQVEFF; DNA: TGTGCCTGGAGTGTTGGTCAATTTCAGGTGGAGTTCTTC; J: TRBJ2-1; D: NA; V: TRBV30; size: NA
CDR3: CASSSRTSENQPQHF; DNA: TGTGCCAGCAGCTCCCGGACCAGTGAGAATCAGCCCCAGCATTTT; J: TRBJ1-5; D: NA; V: TRBV11-3; size: NA
CDR3: CASSEGRGYYEQYF; DNA: TGTGCCAGCAGTGAGGGCAGGGGGTACTACGAGCAGTACTTC; J: TRBJ2-7; D: TRBD1; V: TRBV2; size: NA
CDR3: CASSFGFGGRDEQYF; DNA: TGTGCCAGCAGTTTCGGTTTCGGGGGGAGAGACGAGCAGTACTTC; J: TRBJ2-7; D: TRBD2; V: TRBV28; size: NA
CDR3: CASSVSSSYGYTF; DNA: TGTGCCAGCAGTGTGTCGTCCAGCTATGGCTACACCTTC; J: TRBJ1-2; D: NA; V: TRBV25-1; size: large
CDR3: CASSSGQLEQYF; DNA: TGTGCCAGCTCAAGCGGACAGCTCGAGCAGTACTTC; J: TRBJ2-7; D: NA; V: TRBV18; size: once
CDR3: CASSSAGAGDEKLFF; DNA: TGTGCCAGCAGTTCTGCGGGGGCTGGGGATGAAAAACTGTTTTTT; J: TRBJ1-4; D: NA; V: TRBV28; size: NA
CDR3: CASISRSGRSYEQYF; DNA: TGTGCCAGCATCTCAAGGAGCGGGAGGTCCTACGAGCAGTACTTC; J: TRBJ2-7; D: TRBD2; V: TRBV6-7; size: few
CDR3: CASSSTGQNEQYF; DNA: TGTGCCAGCAGCTCGACAGGGCAAAACGAGCAGTACTTC; J: TRBJ2-7; D: TRBD1; V: TRBV9; size: NA
CDR3: CSVEPRGGMNTEAFF; DNA: TGCAGCGTTGAGCCCAGGGGGGGTATGAACACTGAAGCTTTCTTT; J: TRBJ1-1; D: TRBD1; V: TRBV29-1; size: NA
CDR3: CSDRKKDGELFF; DNA: TGCAGCGACCGAAAAAAGGACGGGGAGCTGTTTTTT; J: TRBJ2-2; D: NA; V: TRBV29-1; size: NA
CDR3: CASSPFSLRGDTQYF; DNA: TGTGCCAGCTCACCGTTTTCCTTACGTGGAGATACGCAGTATTTT; J: TRBJ2-3; D: NA; V: TRBV18; size: NA
CDR3: CASRQGQGEQFF; DNA: TGCGCCAGCCGACAGGGTCAAGGGGAGCAGTTCTTC; J: TRBJ2-1; D: TRBD1; V: TRBV10-1; size: once